The source of this T cell receptor beta chain is a study of T cells in Graves' hyperthyroidism and ophthalmopathy. TCR beta CDR3 sequences were amplified from RNA transcripts. The HTBI primer set was used in a first-round RT-PCR of the TCR CDR3. TCRdb re-analysed the multiplex PCR reads in MiXCR, keeping a single row per CDR3 protein. The sample holds approximately 600,000 distinct CDR3 sequences; around 20% are singletons and the top ten take roughly a third. At least ten counts were recorded for this clonotype. The receptor comes from a man younger than 45 with Graves' ophthalmopathy. The specimen sequenced was blood.

CDR3 sequence reads: CASSRRLVGWYNEQFF. CDR3 DNA: TGTGCCAGCAGCCGTCGACTAGTAGGTTGGTACAATGAGCAGTTCTTC. V usage is TRBV28 and J usage is TRBJ2-1; D possibly corresponds to TRBD2 (6 bases). Trimming removed 6 bases at V and 4 bases at J, with 19 bases between. Germline values: CDR1 MDHEN, CDR2 SYDVKM. The CDR3 extends over 16 amino acids.